Presented here are 24 T cell receptor beta chains from one specimen sequenced in a study of blood T cell repertoires in COVID-19. TCRdb keeps only in-frame clones here, not all; method: immunoSEQ multiplex PCR. The sample yields approximately 66,000 clones, about 73% seen once. Sequenced material: peripheral blood. The receptor source for this set is a man in his 60s with acute or convalescent COVID-19.

V is TRBV27 and J is TRBJ1-5; D ambiguous. The germline CDR1 and CDR2 sequences are MNHEY and SMNVEV (reference sequence). The CDR3 extends over 12 amino acids. The germline V and J ends were trimmed by 3 bases and 6 bases, with 6 bases remaining between them. CDR3 loop: CASSFYGQPQHF. The CDR3 DNA reads as TGTGCCAGCAGTTTTTACGGTCAGCCCCAGCATTTT.

This chain links TRBV19 with TRBJ2-3; 9 bases are shared with TRBD1. Germline values: CDR1 LNHDA, CDR2 SQIVND (reference sequence). This CDR3 is 15 amino acids long. V gave up 6 bases and J gave up 8 bases; unmatched junction bases: 12. In DNA, the CDR3 is TGTGCCAGTAGGTCTGGGGACAGGGAAGGGGCTACGCAGTATTTT. Protein: CASRSGDREGATQYF.

This chain connects TRBV5-4 to TRBJ1-2; D is ambiguous. The CDR3 is made up of 17 amino acids. Per germline, CDR1 SGHNT and CDR2 YYREEE (reference sequence). The V end was cut by 2 bases, the J end by 4 bases, with 21 bases between. CDR3: CASSLGPRRGHTYGYTF. CDR3 bases: TGTGCCAGCAGCTTAGGGCCAAGACGGGGTCATACCTATGGCTACACCTTC.

V and J are TRBV3-1 (or the pseudogene TRBV3-2) and TRBJ2-5; 7 nucleotides match TRBD2. Losses at the gene ends were 1 base for V and 1 base for J; bases not matched to a gene: 6. The CDR3 totals 16 residues. CDR1 LGHDT and CDR2 YNNKEL come from the germline V gene (reference sequence). This CDR3 is CASSQGPTSVQETQYF. Written as DNA, the CDR3 is TGTGCCAGCAGCCAAGGGCCAACTAGCGTCCAAGAGACCCAGTACTTC.

This clone was picked up one time. This sequence joins TRBV19 and TRBJ2-5, with 7 bases that match TRBD1. J lost 5 bases, V lost 6 bases, and 12 bases had no gene match. This CDR3 region has 15 residues. Germline V gene lookup returns CDR1 LNHDA and CDR2 SQIVND (reference sequence). The CDR3 reads CASSPYDRVGETQYF. The CDR3 DNA reads as TGTGCCAGTAGCCCTTACGACAGGGTAGGGGAGACCCAGTACTTC.

This chain connects TRBV3-1 (or the pseudogene TRBV3-2) to TRBJ2-5; no clear D gene. The V and J ends lost 1 base and 5 bases respectively, with 8 bases between them. The CDR3 is made up of 13 amino acids. Germline V gene sequence: CDR1 LGHDT, CDR2 YNNKEL (reference sequence). The CDR3 loop reads CASSQAVRETQYF. In DNA form, the CDR3 reads TGTGCCAGCAGCCAAGCCGTGCGCGAGACCCAGTACTTC.

The V gene is TRBV5-5, the J gene TRBJ2-3; D gene ambiguous. The germline gives CDR1 SGHKS, CDR2 YYEKEE (reference sequence). The V and J ends lost 3 bases and 2 bases respectively, with 13 bases between them. The CDR3 loop spans 15 amino acids. This chain's CDR3 is CASSSESVLTDTQYF. In DNA, the CDR3 is TGTGCCAGCAGCTCAGAAAGCGTCCTCACAGATACGCAGTATTTT.

The V call is TRBV30, the J call TRBJ1-3, with unresolved D. The CDR3 is made up of 11 amino acids. The V end was cut by 2 bases, the J end by 7 bases, with 6 bases between. Germline V lookup: CDR1 GTSNPN, CDR2 SVGIG (reference sequence). CDR3 DNA sequence: TGTGCCTGGAGTCGCGAGAACACCATATATTTT. This codes for CAWSRENTIYF.

V gene TRBV5-1 combines with J gene TRBJ2-2; D may be TRBD2 (5 bases). Germline-derived CDR1 and CDR2 are SGHRS and YFSETQ. Between the trimmed V and J ends, which lost 1 base and 5 bases, there was a span of 12 bases. The CDR3 contains 15 residues. The CDR3 region has the DNA TGCGCCAGCAGCTTGATAGGGCCGGGGACCGGGGAGCTGTTTTTT. Translation: CASSLIGPGTGELFF. Filled out from reference TRBV5-1 and TRBJ2-2, the complete variable domain reads KAGVTQTPRYLIKTRGQQVTLSCSPISGHRSVSWYQQTPGQGLQFLFEYFSETQRNKGNFPGRFSGRQFSNSRSEMNVSTLELGDSALYLCASSLIGPGTGELFFGEGSRLTVL.

The chain has TRBV18 and TRBJ2-1; TRBD2 agrees at 9 bases. The germline V gene has CDR1 KGHSH and CDR2 LQKENI. This CDR3 is 14 amino acids long. J gave up 4 bases and V 4 bases, and 2 bases lay outside the gene matches. CDR3 amino acids: CASSLAGVYNEQFF. The CDR3 nucleotides read TGTGCCAGCTCACTAGCGGGGGTTTACAATGAGCAGTTCTTC.

The V and J genes are TRBV5-6 and TRBJ2-5, with TRBD2 as a possible D gene (5 bases). V was pared by 0 bases and J by 5 bases, with 14 bases between. Germline V gene sequence: CDR1 SGHDT, CDR2 YYEEEE. This CDR3 has 15 amino acids. CDR3 in DNA: TGTGCCAGCAGCTTGGGGATGGGAGTCAGGGAGACCCAGTACTTC. Translation gives CASSLGMGVRETQYF.

The chain uses TRBV9 and TRBJ1-5; D is possibly TRBD1 (5 bases). V was trimmed by 2 bases and J by 2 bases, leaving 8 bases between them. From germline, CDR1 is SGDLS and CDR2 YYNGEE. The CDR3 totals 14 residues. The CDR3 DNA sequence: TGTGCCAGCAGCGTTGGAGGGGGCAATCAGCCCCAGCATTTT. It yields the protein CASSVGGGNQPQHF.

The chain is built from TRBV30 and TRBJ2-3, with 7 bases aligning to TRBD2. Germline V gives CDR1 GTSNPN, CDR2 SVGIG (reference sequence). The CDR3 contains 14 residues. V dropped 5 bases and J dropped 3; count of bases not matched to a gene: 8. CDR3 coding DNA: TGTGCCTGGGGAAAGACTAGCCGTACAGATACGCAGTATTTT. Residues: CAWGKTSRTDTQYF.

The chain joins TRBV18 to TRBJ1-4; possible D gene TRBD1, 6 bases. Trimming took 0 bases from V and 9 from J, leaving 14 bases between them. CDR1 KGHSH and CDR2 LQKENI come from the germline V gene. This CDR3 region has 15 residues. CDR3 loop: CASSPPGAVTKKLFF. The CDR3 DNA follows: TGTGCCAGCTCACCACCGGGGGCCGTGACGAAAAAACTGTTTTTT.

Only a few counts were recorded for this clone. The rearrangement joins TRBV7-9 to TRBJ1-4; D call uncertain. Deletions cut 5 bases from V and 3 bases from J, with 16 bases between. Germline CDR1 is SEHNR and CDR2 is FQNEAQ (reference sequence). The CDR3 extends over 16 amino acids. The CDR3 nucleotides are TGTGCCAGCAGCCTAGGAGTGGGTGAGGCTAATGAAAAACTGTTTTTT. Its protein product is CASSLGVGEANEKLFF.

This clone was found a few times. The V call is TRBV19, the J call TRBJ2-3; D ambiguous. Germline V gene lookup returns CDR1 LNHDA and CDR2 SQIVND (reference sequence). The V and J ends lost 4 bases and 5 bases respectively, with 4 bases between them. This CDR3 spans 11 amino acids. DNA of the CDR3: TGTGCCAGTAGTACTAGAGATACGCAGTATTTT. Its translation: CASSTRDTQYF.

Only one count was recorded for this clone. CDR3 nucleotides: TGTGCCACCCTGGGGGGGGATGGCTACACCTTC. Its translation: CATLGGDGYTF. J is TRBJ1-2 and V is TRBV27, with a weak D call TRBD1 (5 bases). The germline V gene encodes CDR1 MNHEY and CDR2 SMNVEV (reference sequence). V lost 10 bases to trimming and J lost 6 bases, with 12 bases between them. The CDR3 loop spans 11 amino acids.

The chain's CDR3 is CASRRAFNTGELFF. The CDR3 DNA sequence: TGTGCCAGTCGGAGGGCTTTCAACACCGGGGAGCTGTTTTTT. J is TRBJ2-2 and V is TRBV19; tentatively, D is TRBD2 (6 bases). The CDR3 loop spans 14 amino acids. The germline V and J ends were trimmed by 8 bases and 2 bases, with 12 bases remaining between them. Germline CDR1 reads LNHDA; CDR2 reads SQIVND (reference sequence).

The CDR3 DNA follows: TGTGCCGTCGCGGCGGGAGGATTACAAGAGACCCAGTACTTC. Translation: CAVAAGGLQETQYF. The chain links TRBV28 to TRBJ2-5; 8 bases line up with TRBD2. Trimming removed 11 bases from V and 2 bases from J; junction bases left unmatched: 10. This CDR3 contains 14 residues. Per the germline V gene, CDR1 is MDHEN and CDR2 is SYDVKM. The full variable domain, its missing parts supplied by reference TRBV28 and TRBJ2-5, is DVKVTQSSRYLVKRTGEKVFLECVQDMDHENMFWYRQDPGLGLRLIYFSYDVKMKEKGDIPEGYSVSREKKERFSLILESASTNQTSMYLCAVAAGGLQETQYFGPGTRLLVL.

The chain couples TRBV5-1 to TRBJ2-1; D is ambiguous. This CDR3 has 11 amino acids. Germline V gene data show CDR1 as SGHRS and CDR2 as YFSETQ. The V and J ends lost 1 base and 10 bases respectively, with 6 bases between them. CDR3 region: CASSLRGEQFF. In nucleotides, the CDR3 is TGCGCCAGCAGCTTGAGAGGAGAGCAGTTCTTC.

This chain links TRBV7-9 with TRBJ1-2; D unclear. The V end was cut by 1 base, the J end by 6 bases, with 9 bases between. CDR1 and CDR2 from the germline V gene are SEHNR and FQNEAQ (reference sequence). This CDR3 contains 13 residues. The CDR3 loop reads CASSLGAMDGYTF. CDR3 nucleotides: TGTGCCAGCAGCTTAGGAGCCATGGATGGCTACACCTTC.

The chain is built from TRBV11-1 and TRBJ2-2, with TRBD1 identical over 9 bases. In germline, CDR1 is SGHAT, CDR2 FQDESV (reference sequence). The CDR3 covers 14 residues. With V trimmed by 10 bases and J by 3 bases, 6 bases remained unmatched. CDR3 loop: CATRTGADTGELFF. CDR3 nucleotides: TGTGCCACCCGGACAGGGGCAGACACCGGGGAGCTGTTTTTT.

The chain carries TRBV2 and TRBJ2-7; a possible D gene is TRBD2 (6 bases). The CDR3 length is 12 residues. CDR1 SNHLY and CDR2 FYNNEI come from the germline V gene. The V gene lost 6 bases and the J gene lost 3 bases, with 9 bases spanning the gap. CDR3 amino acids: CASRRDLYEQYF. The CDR3, as DNA: TGTGCCAGCAGGCGGGACCTCTACGAGCAGTACTTC. The variable domain in full, completed from reference TRBV2 and TRBJ2-7, reads EPEVTQTPSHQVTQMGQEVILRCVPISNHLYFYWYRQILGQKVEFLVSFYNNEISEKSEIFDDQFSVERPDGSNFTLKIRSTKLEDSAMYFCASRRDLYEQYFGPGTRLTVT.

This clone appeared once. The rearrangement uses TRBV28 and TRBJ1-5; D call uncertain. CDR3 length equals 15 residues. From germline, CDR1 is MDHEN and CDR2 SYDVKM. Trimming stripped 2 bases from V and 4 bases from J, with 12 bases between. This CDR3 reads CASSLLTAENQPQHF. CDR3 nucleotide sequence: TGTGCCAGCAGTTTACTGACGGCGGAAAATCAGCCCCAGCATTTT. Drawing the rest from reference TRBV28 and TRBJ1-5, the complete variable domain is DVKVTQSSRYLVKRTGEKVFLECVQDMDHENMFWYRQDPGLGLRLIYFSYDVKMKEKGDIPEGYSVSREKKERFSLILESASTNQTSMYLCASSLLTAENQPQHFGDGTRLSIL.